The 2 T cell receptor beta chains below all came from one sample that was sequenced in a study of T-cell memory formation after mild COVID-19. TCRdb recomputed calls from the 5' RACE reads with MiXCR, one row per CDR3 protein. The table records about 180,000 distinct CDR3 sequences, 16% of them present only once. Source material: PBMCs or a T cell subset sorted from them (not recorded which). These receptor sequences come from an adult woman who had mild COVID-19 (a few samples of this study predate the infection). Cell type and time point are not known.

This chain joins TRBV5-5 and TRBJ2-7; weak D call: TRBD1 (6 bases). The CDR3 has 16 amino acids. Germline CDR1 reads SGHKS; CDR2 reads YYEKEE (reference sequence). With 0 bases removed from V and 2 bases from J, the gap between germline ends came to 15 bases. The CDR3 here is CASSLAFIGQTYEQYF. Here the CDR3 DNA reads TGTGCCAGCAGCTTGGCTTTTATAGGACAGACCTACGAGCAGTACTTC.

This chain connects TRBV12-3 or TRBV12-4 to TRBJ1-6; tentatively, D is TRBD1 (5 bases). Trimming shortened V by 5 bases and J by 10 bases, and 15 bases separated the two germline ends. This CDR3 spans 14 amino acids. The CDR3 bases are TGTGCCAGCAGTCATGGGGGGTCGGCATCACCCCTCCACTTT. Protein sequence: CASSHGGSASPLHF.